The rows below give T cell receptor beta chains drawn from one sample of a study of cytomegalovirus exposure and HLA in healthy donors. The assay was immunoSEQ multiplex PCR, and TCRdb's table has in-frame clones only and misses some. The data hold more than 150,000 clones, with roughly 84% observed a single time. Sequenced material: PBMCs. The receptors shown here come from a boy aged 2 to 10 in good health and CMV-seronegative. CDR3s include the opening cysteine and the closing phenylalanine or tryptophan.

v_gene	j_gene	CDR3aa
TRBV12-5	TRBJ2-7	CASGLIGQARGYYEQYF
TRBV6-1	TRBJ2-5	CASSEARGIGGETQYF
TRBV5-1	TRBJ2-4	CASNNGEAPQYF
TRBV19	TRBJ1-5	CASRTGGGRNQPQHF
TRBV5-6	TRBJ2-3	CASSPQGFADTQYF
TRBV4-2	TRBJ2-2	CASSQGQENTGELFF
TRBV21-1	TRBJ2-1	CASSNRRSGLADNEQFF
TRBV7-6	TRBJ2-1	CASSLDGTSVYNEQFF
TRBV5-6	TRBJ1-2	CASSSDDRDRYYGYTF
TRBV9	TRBJ2-5	CASSVGFGTGVPETQYF
TRBV21-1	TRBJ2-4	CASSTTSGRESKNIQYF
TRBV7-2	TRBJ2-7	CASSPTSGTAYEQYF
TRBV19	TRBJ1-2	CASTSGGNYGYTF
TRBV6-6	TRBJ2-3	CASSYTPGGSTDTQYF
TRBV11-2	TRBJ2-7	CASSFNRGHNYEQYF
TRBV6-1	TRBJ2-6	CASSDTGEASGANVLTF
TRBV2	TRBJ2-7	CASSRTRGTYEQYF
TRBV18	TRBJ1-1	CASSPPQGSTEAFF
TRBV30	TRBJ2-7	CAWSVPGGYEQYF
TRBV5-1	TRBJ2-7	CASSSAGTRVIYEQYF
TRBV2	TRBJ2-3	CAGRSGQVTDTQYF
TRBV27	TRBJ1-5	CASSLSSQGNQPQHF
TRBV6-5	TRBJ2-7	CASSYTPLGAYEQYF
TRBV27	TRBJ1-5	CASSLRERQPQHF
TRBV7-9	TRBJ2-3	CASSSLGRSTDTQYF
TRBV28	TRBJ2-7	CASRSTRSSYEQYF
TRBV29-1	TRBJ2-6	CSDDRNSGANVLTF
TRBV29-1	TRBJ2-3	CSVVGLNTDTQYF
TRBV13	TRBJ2-1	CASSLDVWTGGSSYNEQFF
TRBV7-6	TRBJ2-1	CASSLGLAGIYNEQFF
TRBV9	TRBJ1-2	CASSVVTDNGGYTF
TRBV5-4	TRBJ2-7	CASSLAAVGGEQYF
TRBV6-1	TRBJ1-1	CASSRDRSNTEAFF
TRBV2	TRBJ2-3	CASSYASGRPDTQYF
TRBV13	TRBJ2-1	CASSLGRRDNEQFF
TRBV9	TRBJ2-1	CASSLQGHNEQFF
TRBV29-1	.	CSVAGFHEQYF
TRBV27	TRBJ1-1	CASSLQGWNTEAFF
TRBV7-2	TRBJ2-2	CASSFWTRRGSGELFF
TRBV6-5	TRBJ1-6	CASSYSIGTGGTPLHF